This TCR beta chain was captured in a study of blood T cell repertoires in COVID-19. Study-wide background: T cells, B-cell-depleted T cells, or PBMCs supplied cDNA or gDNA.

The length of the CDR3 is 15 residues. Deletions cut 3 bases from V and 5 bases from J, with 15 bases between. Germline CDR1 KGHDR, CDR2 SFDVKD. Using immunoSEQ multiplex PCR, the repertoire was profiled, and TCRdb retains in-frame clones only, with some absent. This repertoire shows around 71,000 clones, just under 85% found once; its top ten account for about 28%. J is TRBJ2-5 and V is TRBV24-1; D is perhaps TRBD2 (5 bases). The sequence derives from a man aged 65 to 79 with acute or convalescent COVID-19. Sequencing was done on a sample of peripheral blood. The CDR3, as DNA: TGTGCCACCAGTGATCCAGCAGACACGGGGGAGACCCAGTACTTC. Translating it yields CATSDPADTGETQYF.